The 26 T cell receptor beta chains given below trace back to one sample, sequenced in a study of cytomegalovirus exposure and HLA in healthy donors (dated by TCRdb to about 2017). To prepare the library, the immunoSEQ multiplex PCR assay was applied. A mixture of 60 forward primers for TCR Vbeta segments and 13 reverse primers for TCR Jbeta segments was used in the multiplex PCR. TCRdb carries this immuneACCESS record with in-frame sequences only. Its versions omit some clonotypes, under half of them owing to an unresolved V gene in the studies checked, with the rest unexplained. This sample holds tens of thousands of clones; around 60% were observed only once. About a fifth of the sample is in the top ten clones. Sequences were obtained from PBMCs. The receptors were sampled from a man aged 45-65 years in good health and CMV-seropositive.

V gene TRBV4-1 combines with J gene TRBJ2-5, with TRBD2 as a possible D gene (5 bases). Trimming shortened V by 2 bases and J by 2 bases, and 18 bases separated the two germline ends. The CDR3 length is 17 residues. Germline assignment: CDR1 MGHRA and CDR2 YSYEKL. As DNA, the CDR3 is TGCGCCAGCAGCCAATTCGGCCTACTGACTACTCAAGAGACCCAGTACTTC. Amino acids: CASSQFGLLTTQETQYF.

The sample holds a few counts of this clone. The chain joins TRBV5-1 to TRBJ2-1; 7 positions match TRBD2. The CDR3 runs to 14 residues. J was trimmed by 7 bases and V by 0 bases; bases with no gene match: 4. CDR1 and CDR2 from the germline V gene are SGHRS and YFSETQ. CDR3 DNA: TGCGCCAGCAGCTTGGCTAGCGGTATAAATGAGCAGTTCTTC. Its translation: CASSLASGINEQFF. Based on the CDR3 plus reference TRBV5-1 and TRBJ2-1, the full variable domain is KAGVTQTPRYLIKTRGQQVTLSCSPISGHRSVSWYQQTPGQGLQFLFEYFSETQRNKGNFPGRFSGRQFSNSRSEMNVSTLELGDSALYLCASSLASGINEQFFGPGTRLTVL.

The chain has TRBV29-1 and TRBJ1-1; a weak D match, TRBD1 (6 bases). V lost 7 bases, J lost 5 bases, and 17 bases lay in between. The germline CDR1 and CDR2 sequences are SQVTM and ANQGSEA. There are 13 residues in the CDR3. CDR3 DNA sequence: TGCAGCGCGGGCCTGACAGGTCTGACTGAAGCTTTCTTT. Protein product: CSAGLTGLTEAFF.

The chain uses TRBV30 and TRBJ2-3; 7 bases agree with TRBD2. This CDR3 is 16 amino acids long. V lost 7 bases and J lost 2; bases outside the gene matches: 15. The V gene's germline CDR1 is GTSNPN and CDR2 SVGIG (reference sequence). The CDR3 region has the DNA TGTGCCTACTCATCCGACCAAGCGGGGTACACAGATACGCAGTATTTT. This sequence encodes CAYSSDQAGYTDTQYF.

This chain uses TRBV7-8 with TRBJ1-5, with no clear D. V was trimmed by 3 bases and J by 4 bases, leaving 13 bases between them. The CDR3 consists of 15 residues. Germline V lookup: CDR1 SGHVS, CDR2 FQNEAQ. The CDR3 reads CASSFHAGGNQPQHF. Here the CDR3 DNA reads TGTGCCAGCAGCTTTCATGCGGGAGGGAATCAGCCCCAGCATTTT.

This sequence joins TRBV29-1 and TRBJ2-3; TRBD1 matches at 7 bases. Per the germline V gene, CDR1 is SQVTM and CDR2 is ANQGSEA. V was clipped by 6 bases and J by 2 bases; unmatched bases: 5. The CDR3 contains 13 residues. The CDR3 bases are TGCAGCGTGGCCGGGACAGTCACAGATACGCAGTATTTT. This encodes CSVAGTVTDTQYF.

CDR3 loop: CSARRQETQYF. The CDR3, as DNA: TGCAGTGCTAGACGCCAAGAGACCCAGTACTTC. This chain links TRBV20-1 with TRBJ2-5; D uncertain. There are 11 residues in the CDR3. V was shortened by 2 bases and J by 1 base, with 2 bases between the two germline ends. Per germline, CDR1 DFQATT and CDR2 SNEGSKA (reference sequence).

The chain is built from TRBV30 and TRBJ2-3, with unresolved D. V shed 2 bases and J shed 0 bases, with 9 bases lying between them. Germline CDR1 and CDR2: GTSNPN and SVGIG (reference sequence). The CDR3 spans 14 residues. The CDR3 loop reads CAWSSGGSTDTQYF. CDR3 nucleotide sequence: TGTGCCTGGAGTAGTGGCGGTAGCACAGATACGCAGTATTTT.

This chain joins TRBV18 and TRBJ2-7; tentative D call: TRBD1 (5 bases). V gave up 2 bases and J gave up 1 base, with 12 bases separating them. The CDR3 contains 15 residues. Germline-derived CDR1 and CDR2 are KGHSH and LQKENI. CDR3 nucleotides: TGTGCCAGCTCACCAGGCCAGGGAAAGTCCTACGAGCAGTACTTC. It codes for CASSPGQGKSYEQYF.

The chain employs TRBV29-1 and TRBJ1-1; D is possibly TRBD1 (5 bases). The V end was cut by 8 bases, the J end by 1 base, with 17 bases between. CDR1 and CDR2 from the germline V gene are SQVTM and ANQGSEA. The CDR3 runs to 14 residues. The CDR3 loop reads CSTRKGVKNTEAFF. The CDR3 DNA follows: TGCAGCACACGGAAAGGGGTGAAGAACACTGAAGCTTTCTTT.

This rearrangement joins TRBV30 to TRBJ1-6, with 7 bases that match TRBD1. The J segment lost 9 bases and the V segment lost 6 bases, leaving 8 bases of the junction unmatched. Germline-derived CDR1 and CDR2 are GTSNPN and SVGIG (reference sequence). CDR3 size: 13 residues. The CDR3, as DNA: TGTGCCTGCAAGGGACAGCAGGGTTCACCCCTCCACTTT. It translates to CACKGQQGSPLHF.

This chain uses TRBV30 with TRBJ2-5; D is uncertain. V lost 4 bases and J 1 base, leaving 4 bases between the germline ends. Germline values: CDR1 GTSNPN, CDR2 SVGIG (reference sequence). The CDR3 totals 11 residues. CDR3 sequence: CAWMAQETQYF. As DNA, the CDR3 is TGTGCCTGGATGGCCCAAGAGACCCAGTACTTC.

This sequence joins TRBV5-1 and TRBJ1-2, with 8 positions matching TRBD1. Germline V gene data show CDR1 as SGHRS and CDR2 as YFSETQ. The CDR3 contains 12 residues. Trimming at V came to 2 bases and at J to 7 bases, leaving 1 base not matched to a gene. CDR3 coding DNA: TGCGCCAGCAGCTTAGGGACAGGTGGCTACACCTTC. Translated, it gives CASSLGTGGYTF.

The genes are TRBV15 and TRBJ2-5; 8 nucleotides match TRBD1. Germline V CDR1 and CDR2: LNHNV, YYDKDF (reference sequence). This CDR3 contains 16 residues. J lost 1 base, V lost 5 bases, and 9 bases had no gene match. CDR3 region: CATSAGGGFPQETQYF. The CDR3 DNA is TGTGCCACCAGCGCAGGGGGCGGATTTCCCCAAGAGACCCAGTACTTC.

The chain couples TRBV19 to TRBJ1-1, with D possibly being TRBD1 (6 bases). Germline CDR1 LNHDA, CDR2 SQIVND (reference sequence). V gave up 6 bases and J gave up 0 bases, with 11 bases separating them. CDR3 size: 14 residues. This CDR3 reads CASSLGGVNTEAFF. As DNA, the CDR3 is TGTGCCAGTAGCTTAGGGGGTGTGAACACTGAAGCTTTCTTT.

The chain employs TRBV29-1 and TRBJ2-1; possibly TRBD1 for D (6 bases). The CDR3 is made up of 12 amino acids. The V gene's germline CDR1 is SQVTM and CDR2 ANQGSEA. With 7 bases removed from V and 4 bases from J, the gap between germline ends came to 11 bases. As DNA, the CDR3 is TGCAGCGCCCAAGGACAGTACAATGAGCAGTTCTTC. Translation gives CSAQGQYNEQFF.

The gene calls are TRBV29-1 and TRBJ2-7, with D hard to call. This CDR3 is 15 amino acids long. CDR1 and CDR2 (germline): SQVTM, ANQGSEA. The germline V and J ends were trimmed by 4 bases and 2 bases, with 18 bases remaining between them. CDR3 loop: CSVGGTLRSPYEQYF. CDR3 coding DNA: TGCAGCGTTGGCGGAACGCTCCGTAGTCCCTACGAGCAGTACTTC.

The chain joins TRBV2 to TRBJ2-1; 13 nucleotides match TRBD2. The CDR3 is made up of 14 amino acids. V gave up 4 bases and J gave up 9 bases; unmatched junction bases: 3. Germline V CDR1 and CDR2: SNHLY, FYNNEI. The CDR3 DNA sequence: TGTGCCAGCAGTGGGACTAGCGGGAGATCTGAGCAGTTCTTC. This encodes CASSGTSGRSEQFF.

This clone was counted only a few times. This rearrangement joins TRBV15 to TRBJ2-7; D possibly corresponds to TRBD1 (6 bases). Trimming left V 0 bases short and J 3 bases short, with 12 bases between. Germline CDR1 is LNHNV and CDR2 is YYDKDF (reference sequence). The CDR3 spans 15 residues. CDR3 protein: CATSREQGKGYEQYF. The CDR3 DNA reads as TGTGCCACCAGCAGAGAACAGGGTAAGGGCTACGAGCAGTACTTC.

V and J are TRBV28 and TRBJ2-1; no firm D call. CDR3 size: 11 residues. Trimming took off 6 bases at V and 4 bases at J, with 4 bases between the two ends. Germline CDR1 and CDR2: MDHEN and SYDVKM. The CDR3 region has the DNA TGTGCCAGCAGCTCGTACAATGAGCAGTTCTTC. Encoded protein: CASSSYNEQFF.

A single count supports this clone. J is TRBJ2-3 and V is TRBV25-1; D is unresolved. The germline V gene encodes CDR1 MGHDK and CDR2 SYGVNS. This CDR3 has 12 residues. V lost 3 bases and J lost 4, with 5 bases in between. CDR3: CASSDYSDTQYF. CDR3 DNA sequence: TGTGCCAGCAGTGACTATTCAGATACGCAGTATTTT. The full variable domain, its missing parts supplied by reference TRBV25-1 and TRBJ2-3, is EADIYQTPRYLVIGTGKKITLECSQTMGHDKMYWYQQDPGMELHLIHYSYGVNSTEKGDLSSESTVSRIRTEHFPLTLESARPSHTSQYLCASSDYSDTQYFGPGTRLTVL.

The chain joins TRBV9 to TRBJ2-7, with 7 bases that match TRBD2. The CDR3 has 14 amino acids. Per the germline V gene, CDR1 is SGDLS and CDR2 is YYNGEE. V shed 0 bases and J 6 bases; nucleotides not matched to a gene: 6. The CDR3 coding sequence is TGTGCCAGCAGCGTAGAAGAGACTAGCATCGAGCAGTACTTC. Protein sequence: CASSVEETSIEQYF.

This clone was detected only a few times. The chain is built from TRBV9 and TRBJ2-5, with a tentative D call TRBD1 (6 bases). Trimming took off 3 bases at V and 0 bases at J, with 12 bases between the two ends. Germline V gives CDR1 SGDLS, CDR2 YYNGEE. This CDR3 contains 15 residues. CDR3 sequence: CASSGEGQYQETQYF. The CDR3 coding sequence is TGTGCCAGCAGCGGAGAAGGACAGTACCAAGAGACCCAGTACTTC. The full variable domain, in which reference TRBV9 and TRBJ2-5 provide the parts outside the CDR3, is DSGVTQTPKHLITATGQRVTLRCSPRSGDLSVYWYQQSLDQGLQFLIQYYNGEERAKGNILERFSAQQFPDLHSELNLSSLELGDSALYFCASSGEGQYQETQYFGPGTRLLVL.

This clone was seen only a few times. The rearrangement uses TRBV10-3 and TRBJ1-5; perhaps TRBD1 as D (6 bases). The CDR3 covers 14 residues. Germline V gene lookup returns CDR1 ENHRY and CDR2 SYGVKD. V was shortened by 6 bases and J by 5 bases, with 14 bases between the two germline ends. CDR3 loop: CAIRSTGFDQPQHF. Written as DNA, the CDR3 is TGTGCCATCAGGTCTACAGGGTTCGATCAGCCCCAGCATTTT.

The chain carries TRBV5-4 and TRBJ2-3; tentative D call: TRBD2 (5 bases). The CDR3 contains 15 residues. The V gene lost 4 bases and the J gene lost 6 bases, with 18 bases spanning the gap. Germline V CDR1 and CDR2: SGHNT, YYREEE (reference sequence). The CDR3 DNA sequence: TGTGCCAGCAGCGCCCCCAGCGAGGGATGGGATACGCAGTATTTT. As protein: CASSAPSEGWDTQYF.

The rearrangement links TRBV6-1 to TRBJ1-3, with a possible D match to TRBD1 (5 bases). Germline loops: CDR1 MNHNS, CDR2 SASEGT. CDR3 length: 15 amino acids. Trimming removed 0 bases at V and 3 bases at J, with 9 bases between. The CDR3 protein is CASSEAGGGGNTIYF. The CDR3 coding sequence is TGTGCCAGCAGTGAAGCGGGGGGTGGTGGAAACACCATATATTTT.